This T cell receptor beta chain was retrieved from a study of beta chain features in type 1 diabetes. Study context: Age and gender were similar between patients and healthy donors, as were cell yields.

In this sample, this clone turned up a few times. Its specificity is unknown. Sequencing targeted expressed TCRB transcripts, as all isolated RNA had been reverse transcribed. Sequenced naive, central memory and regulatory T cell samples produced an average of about 3.57 million reads. TCRdb's copy holds only in-frame clones and misses some; the assay was immunoSEQ multiplex PCR. The profile covers approximately 260,000 clones, with roughly 22% appearing a single time and around 0.029% taken by the ten largest. Roughly 110 mL of blood, on average, came from one heparinised draw per donor. Each of the CD4+ naive, central memory, regulatory and stem cell-like memory populations was sorted via CD45RO/CCR7/CD25/CD127/CD95/CD27. Study findings and constraints: Patients with Type 1 diabetes showed moderately but significantly shorter TCRB CDR3s in all four CD4+ subsets.

This CDR3 has 12 amino acids. The V end lost 1 base, the J end lost 6 bases, and 7 bases lay between the germline ends. CDR1 is LNHNV, CDR2 YYDKDF, per germline (reference sequence). The source material was naive CD4+ T cells from blood. This receptor was taken from a woman aged 40 to 50 with type 1 diabetes. The chain is built from TRBV15 and TRBJ2-7; D is undetermined. The CDR3 coding sequence is TGTGCCACCAGCAGAGGGGCGCGCGAGCAGTACTTC. It specifies CATSRGAREQYF.